What follows describes a single T cell receptor beta chain. Its target is unknown. Documented time point: neoterminal ileum biopsy at postoperative endoscopy, about 6 months after surgery. The CDR3 is made up of 15 amino acids. The V segment lost 5 bases and the J segment 6 bases; nucleotides outside the gene matches: 10. The V gene's germline CDR1 is LNHDA and CDR2 SQIVND (reference sequence). This entry is derived from a study of T cell repertoires in ileal Crohn's disease. General study points: Endoscopic recurrence occurred in every patient whose clonality exceeded 26.8%. Mucosal expansions were suggested to be mainly CD8 T cells.

Generated by immunoSEQ multiplex PCR, the TCRdb table keeps only in-frame clones and is missing some. The sample has about 16,000 clones; around 70% are singletons. Specimen: ileal tissue. The sequence was collected from an adult with Crohn's disease. The V gene is TRBV19, the J gene TRBJ2-3; 8 positions match TRBD2. The CDR3 loop reads CASSQTSARPDTQYF. The CDR3 DNA sequence: TGTGCCAGTAGTCAGACTAGCGCCCGCCCCGATACGCAGTATTTT.